The entry that follows covers one TCR beta chain sequence. Its target is not known. These data belong to a study of blood T cells in healthy people across ages. Using a J-beta primer mix together with a sample-barcoded 5' primer, a second PCR was run for roughly 7 to 12 cycles. TCRdb used MiXCR to reprocess the 5' RACE reads, holding one entry per CDR3 protein. This sample yields about 1.4 million distinct CDR3 sequences, of which approximately 60% are seen a single time; 6.5% to 8.5% belongs to the top ten. Overall study findings and caveats: TCR beta diversity per million T cells fell roughly linearly with age.

Germline values: CDR1 SGHDT, CDR2 YYEEEE. Losses at the gene ends were 4 bases for V and 8 bases for J; bases not matched to a gene: 18. CDR3 length equals 17 residues. The V and J genes are TRBV5-6 and TRBJ2-1; 7 bases line up with TRBD1. The material sequenced was blood. The clonotype was recovered from a man younger than 30 in good health. The CDR3 here is CASSGDRAPGGFYEQFF. The CDR3 DNA is TGTGCCAGCAGCGGCGACAGGGCCCCTGGTGGGTTCTATGAGCAGTTCTTC.